The 5 T cell receptor beta chains listed next were all sequenced from one sample in a study of patients and donors after allogeneic stem cell transplantation. MiXCR, run by TCRdb on the RT-PCR reads, gives a single entry per CDR3 protein. This repertoire shows some 160,000 distinct CDR3 sequences, about 24% found once; its top ten account for 25% to 30%. Input material: blood, either unsorted or a sorted T cell fraction (not recorded which). These receptors were taken from a human donor who was either an allogeneic HSCT recipient or a stem cell or donor lymphocyte infusion donor (not recorded which). It is not recorded whose cells these are; they may come from a transplant donor.

The rearrangement joins TRBV6-6 to TRBJ1-1; TRBD1 might be the D (5 bases). Germline V gene sequence: CDR1 MNHNY, CDR2 SVGAGI (reference sequence). Trimming removed 1 base from V and 7 bases from J, with 13 bases in between. CDR3 length equals 14 residues. CDR3: CASSYFPGGNEAFF. The CDR3 DNA is TGTGCCAGCAGTTACTTCCCTGGGGGAAATGAAGCTTTCTTT.

This clonotype was recorded a few times. This chain connects TRBV4-1 to TRBJ1-4; D is uncertain. Germline loops: CDR1 MGHRA, CDR2 YSYEKL. The CDR3 runs 16 residues. V dropped 0 bases and J dropped 8 bases, with 16 bases sitting between them. The CDR3 region has the DNA TGCGCCAGCAGCCAAGATCCGACCGCCCTGGAGGAAAAACTGTTTTTT. Encoded protein: CASSQDPTALEEKLFF.

In this sample, this clonotype turned up a few times. The chain joins TRBV7-2 to TRBJ1-3, with 7 bases identical to TRBD1. CDR3 length: 16 amino acids. The ends lost 3 bases at V and 0 bases at J; junction bases unmatched: 5. CDR1 SGHTA and CDR2 FQGNSA come from the germline V gene. CDR3 in DNA: TGTGCCAGCAGCTTTAGGACAGGTCGCTCTGGAAACACCATATATTTT. Its protein product is CASSFRTGRSGNTIYF.

CDR3 amino acids: CASSSAGQRLAFF. As DNA, the CDR3 is TGTGCTTCTTCCTCGGCCGGGCAAAGGCTAGCTTTCTTT. V and J are TRBV10-3 and TRBJ1-1, with D unresolved. Germline lookup yields CDR1 ENHRY and CDR2 SYGVKD. The CDR3 covers 13 residues.

This clonotype turned up a few times. V usage is TRBV4-1 and J usage is TRBJ1-4; D possibly corresponds to TRBD1 (6 bases). Trimming left V 2 bases short and J 7 bases short, with 11 bases between. CDR3 length: 14 amino acids. Germline V gene lookup returns CDR1 MGHRA and CDR2 YSYEKL. The CDR3 is CASSQTGPLEKLFF. The CDR3 DNA is TGCGCCAGCAGCCAAACAGGGCCCCTTGAAAAACTGTTTTTT.